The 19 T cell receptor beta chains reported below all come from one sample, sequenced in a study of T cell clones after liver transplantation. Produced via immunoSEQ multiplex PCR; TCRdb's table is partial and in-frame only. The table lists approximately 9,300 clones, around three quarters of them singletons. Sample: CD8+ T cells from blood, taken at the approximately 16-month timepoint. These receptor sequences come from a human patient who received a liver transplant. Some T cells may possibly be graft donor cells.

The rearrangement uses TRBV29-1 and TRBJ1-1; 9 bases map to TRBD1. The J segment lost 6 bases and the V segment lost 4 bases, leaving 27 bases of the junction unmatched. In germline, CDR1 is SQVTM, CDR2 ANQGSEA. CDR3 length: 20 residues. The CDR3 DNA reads TGCAGCGTTGCTTCTCCGGGACAGGGTAGCGTCGGACGCGGGGGGCCTGAAGCTTTCTTT. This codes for CSVASPGQGSVGRGGPEAFF.

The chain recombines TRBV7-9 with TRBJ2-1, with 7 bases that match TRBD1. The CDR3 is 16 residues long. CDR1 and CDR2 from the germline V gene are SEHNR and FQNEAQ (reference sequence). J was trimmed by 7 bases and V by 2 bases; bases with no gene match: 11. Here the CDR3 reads CASSLTQGVHTNEQFF. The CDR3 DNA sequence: TGTGCCAGCAGCTTAACGCAGGGGGTCCATACGAATGAGCAGTTCTTC.

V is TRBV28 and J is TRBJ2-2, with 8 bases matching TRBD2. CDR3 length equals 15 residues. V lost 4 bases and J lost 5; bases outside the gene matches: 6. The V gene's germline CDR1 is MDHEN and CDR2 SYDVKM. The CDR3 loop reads CASSSGLANTGELFF. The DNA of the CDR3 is TGTGCCAGCAGTTCAGGACTAGCTAATACCGGGGAGCTGTTTTTT.

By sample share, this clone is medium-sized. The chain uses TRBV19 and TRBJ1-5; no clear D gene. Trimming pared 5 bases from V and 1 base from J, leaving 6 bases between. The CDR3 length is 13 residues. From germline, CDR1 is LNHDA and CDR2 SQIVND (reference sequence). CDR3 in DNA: TGTGCCAGTAGTTACGCGAGCAATCAGCCCCAGCATTTT. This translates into CASSYASNQPQHF.

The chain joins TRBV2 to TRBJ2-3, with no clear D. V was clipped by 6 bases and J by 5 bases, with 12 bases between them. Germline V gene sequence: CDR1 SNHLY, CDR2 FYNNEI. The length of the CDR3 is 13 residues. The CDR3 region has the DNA TGTGCCAGCAGCGGCCGGAGACTAGATACGCAGTATTTT. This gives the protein CASSGRRLDTQYF.

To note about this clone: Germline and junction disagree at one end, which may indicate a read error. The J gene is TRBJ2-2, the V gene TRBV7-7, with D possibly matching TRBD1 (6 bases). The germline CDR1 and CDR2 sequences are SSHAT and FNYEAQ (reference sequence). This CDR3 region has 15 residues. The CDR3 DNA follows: TGTGCTAGCAGCCCCCAGACAGGAGCCACCGGGGAGCTGTTTTTT. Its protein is CASSPQTGATGELFF. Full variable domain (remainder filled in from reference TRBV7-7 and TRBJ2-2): GAGVSQSPRYKVTKRGQDVTLRCDPISSHATLYWYQQALGQGPEFLTYFNYEAQPDKSGLPSDRFSAERPEGSISTLTIQRTEQRDSAMYRCASSPQTGATGELFFGEGSRLTVL.

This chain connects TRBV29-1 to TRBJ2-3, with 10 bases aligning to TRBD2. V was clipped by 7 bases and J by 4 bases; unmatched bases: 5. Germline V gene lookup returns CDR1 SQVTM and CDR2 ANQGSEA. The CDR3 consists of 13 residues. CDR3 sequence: CSAVAGGADTQYF. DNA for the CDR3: TGCAGCGCCGTAGCGGGAGGAGCAGATACGCAGTATTTT.

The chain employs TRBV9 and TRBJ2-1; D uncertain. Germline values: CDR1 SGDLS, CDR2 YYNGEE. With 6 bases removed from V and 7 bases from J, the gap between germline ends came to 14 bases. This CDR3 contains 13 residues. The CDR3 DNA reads TGTGCCAGCACTCCCCTAATAGGGAATGAGCAGTTCTTC. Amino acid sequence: CASTPLIGNEQFF.

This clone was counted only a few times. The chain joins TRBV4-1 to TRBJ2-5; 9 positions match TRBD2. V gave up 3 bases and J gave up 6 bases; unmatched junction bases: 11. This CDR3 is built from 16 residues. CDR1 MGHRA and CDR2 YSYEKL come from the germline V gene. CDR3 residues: CASSQDLAGGWKTQYF. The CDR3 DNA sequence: TGCGCCAGCAGCCAGGACCTTGCGGGGGGGTGGAAGACCCAGTACTTC.

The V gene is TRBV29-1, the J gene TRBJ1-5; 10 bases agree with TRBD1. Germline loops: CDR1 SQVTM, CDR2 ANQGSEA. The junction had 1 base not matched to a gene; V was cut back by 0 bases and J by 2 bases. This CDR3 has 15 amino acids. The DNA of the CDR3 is TGCAGCGTTGAAGATGGGACAGGGGGCAATCAGCCCCAGCATTTT. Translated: CSVEDGTGGNQPQHF.

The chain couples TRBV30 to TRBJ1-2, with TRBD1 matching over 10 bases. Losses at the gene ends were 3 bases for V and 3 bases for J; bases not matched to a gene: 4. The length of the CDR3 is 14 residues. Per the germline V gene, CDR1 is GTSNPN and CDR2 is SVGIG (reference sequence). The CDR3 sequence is CAWRGGQGYYGYTF. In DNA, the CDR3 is TGTGCCTGGAGGGGGGGACAGGGGTACTATGGCTACACCTTC. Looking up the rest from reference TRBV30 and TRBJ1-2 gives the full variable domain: SQTIHQWPATLVQPVGSPLSLECTVEGTSNPNLYWYRQAAGRGLQLLFYSVGIGQISSEVPQNLSASRPQDRQFILSSKKLLLSDSGFYLCAWRGGQGYYGYTFGSGTRLTVV.

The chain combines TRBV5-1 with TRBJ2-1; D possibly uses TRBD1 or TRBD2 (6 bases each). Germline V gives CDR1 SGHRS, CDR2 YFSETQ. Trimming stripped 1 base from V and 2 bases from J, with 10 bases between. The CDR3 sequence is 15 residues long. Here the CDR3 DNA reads TGCGCCAGCAGCTTGTCCGGGGGCGCCTACAATGAGCAGTTCTTC. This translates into CASSLSGGAYNEQFF.

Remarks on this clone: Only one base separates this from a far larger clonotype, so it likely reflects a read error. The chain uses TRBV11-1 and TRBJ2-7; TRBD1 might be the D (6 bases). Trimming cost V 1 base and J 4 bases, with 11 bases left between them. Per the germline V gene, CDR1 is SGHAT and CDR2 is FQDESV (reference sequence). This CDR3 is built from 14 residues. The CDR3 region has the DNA TGTGCCAGCAGCTTAGAGGGGGTCGGTTACGAGCAGTACTTC. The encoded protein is CASSLEGVGYEQYF.

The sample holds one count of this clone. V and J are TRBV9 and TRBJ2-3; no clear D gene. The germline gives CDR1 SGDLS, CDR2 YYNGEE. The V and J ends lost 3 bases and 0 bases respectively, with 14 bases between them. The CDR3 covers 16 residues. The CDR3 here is CASSDGRESSTDTQYF. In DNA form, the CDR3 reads TGTGCCAGCAGCGATGGGCGTGAGTCTAGCACAGATACGCAGTATTTT.

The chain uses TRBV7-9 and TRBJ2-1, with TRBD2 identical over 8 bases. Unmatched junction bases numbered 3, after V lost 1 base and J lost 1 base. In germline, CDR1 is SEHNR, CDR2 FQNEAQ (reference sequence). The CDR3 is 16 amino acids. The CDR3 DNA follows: TGTGCCAGCAGCTTAGTGAGCGGGGGTTCCTACAATGAGCAGTTCTTC. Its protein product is CASSLVSGGSYNEQFF. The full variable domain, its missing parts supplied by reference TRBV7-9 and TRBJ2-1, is DTGVSQNPRHKITKRGQNVTFRCDPISEHNRLYWYRQTLGQGPEFLTYFQNEAQLEKSRLLSDRFSAERPKGSFSTLEIQRTEQGDSAMYLCASSLVSGGSYNEQFFGPGTRLTVL.

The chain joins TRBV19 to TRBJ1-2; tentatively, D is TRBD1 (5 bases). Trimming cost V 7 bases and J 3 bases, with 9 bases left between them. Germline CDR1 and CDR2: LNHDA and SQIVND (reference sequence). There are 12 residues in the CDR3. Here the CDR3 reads CASTGHDYGYTF. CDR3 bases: TGTGCCAGTACAGGACACGACTATGGCTACACCTTC. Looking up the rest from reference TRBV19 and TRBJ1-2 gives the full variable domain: DGGITQSPKYLFRKEGQNVTLSCEQNLNHDAMYWYRQDPGQGLRLIYYSQIVNDFQKGDIAEGYSVSREKKESFPLTVTSAQKNPTAFYLCASTGHDYGYTFGSGTRLTVV.

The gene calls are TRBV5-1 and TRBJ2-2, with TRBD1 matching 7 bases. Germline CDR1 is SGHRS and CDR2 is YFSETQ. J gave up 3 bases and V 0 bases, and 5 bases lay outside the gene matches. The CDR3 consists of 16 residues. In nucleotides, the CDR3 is TGCGCCAGCAGCTTGGTGGGACAGTCGGACACCGGGGAGCTGTTTTTT. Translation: CASSLVGQSDTGELFF.

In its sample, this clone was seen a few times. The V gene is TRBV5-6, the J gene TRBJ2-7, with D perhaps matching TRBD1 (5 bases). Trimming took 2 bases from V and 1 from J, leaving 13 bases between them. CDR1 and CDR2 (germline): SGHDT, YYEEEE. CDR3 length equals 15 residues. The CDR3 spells CASSLANRYSYEQYV. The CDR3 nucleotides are TGTGCCAGCAGCTTAGCTAACAGGTATTCCTACGAGCAGTACGTC.

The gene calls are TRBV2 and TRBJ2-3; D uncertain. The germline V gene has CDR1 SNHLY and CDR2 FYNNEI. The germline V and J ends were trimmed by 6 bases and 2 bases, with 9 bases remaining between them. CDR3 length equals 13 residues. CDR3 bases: TGTGCCAGCAGAGGACCGAACACAGATACGCAGTATTTT. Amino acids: CASRGPNTDTQYF.